This T cell receptor beta chain was identified during a study of T cells in tumors after PD-1 blockade. Assay: immunoSEQ multiplex PCR; the TCRdb copy retains only in-frame clones and omits some. The sample comprises about 59,000 clones, around four fifths of which are singletons, and roughly 13% rests with the top ten. The source material was PBMCs, sampled before anti-PD-1 treatment. The TCR was taken from a human donor with basal cell carcinoma.

In DNA form, the CDR3 reads TGTGCCAGCAGCTTGGACAGGGCTTACGAGCAGTACTTC. Translation gives CASSLDRAYEQYF. The chain uses TRBV13 and TRBJ2-7; 8 nucleotides align to TRBD1. The germline V gene has CDR1 PRHDT and CDR2 FYEKMQ (reference sequence). The CDR3 is 13 residues long. V was clipped by 3 bases and J by 4 bases; unmatched bases: 2.